The subject of this entry is one T cell receptor beta chain. This table comes from immunoSEQ multiplex PCR, and its TCRdb copy is limited to in-frame clones, with some not included. This table has 65,000 to 90,000 clones, approximately 85% appearing once. These data originate in a study of blood T cell repertoires in COVID-19. About the study: From the United States, Italy and Spain came samples of acute and convalescent COVID-19.

The CDR3 runs 16 residues. The germline V gene has CDR1 SEHNR and CDR2 FQNEAQ (reference sequence). V shed 2 bases and J shed 2 bases, with 13 bases lying between them. V and J are TRBV7-9 and TRBJ1-3, with D perhaps TRBD1 (5 bases). The sample taken for sequencing was peripheral blood. The receptor was isolated from a man aged 50-59 years with active COVID-19. CDR3 sequence (DNA): TGTGCCAGCAGCTTAAGGGCCGGGGGAACTGGAAACACCATATATTTT. Residues: CASSLRAGGTGNTIYF.